This T cell receptor beta chain originates from a study of blood T cell repertoires in COVID-19 (TCRdb year 2020). For context, the study as a whole: The collaborator samples originated in the United States, Italy and Spain and spanned the acute and convalescent phases of COVID-19. Sample metadata almost always included a de-identified subject ID, COVID-19 status, age in years and sex. HLA class I and class II types, where available, came from metadata supplied by the sample provider rather than from assay-based typing. Samples came from the ongoing ImmuneRACE study (first 160 participants) plus 1,254 subjects from 6 global collaborators. The repertoires were made available in a free public database intended to serve as a resource for research on the immune response to SARS-CoV-2. Deeply sampled blood TCRbeta repertoires from subjects exposed to, actively infected with, or recovered from COVID-19 were included in the dataset. The material from the prospective study consisted of cDNA or gDNA derived from T cells, B-cell-depleted T cells, or PBMCs.

What the research found in general, with its limitations: How much clinical and demographic metadata was included differed by source and by participant, and the metadata was provided uncurated.

For this chain, trimming is 2 bases at the V end and 10 bases at the J end, and the number of junction bases without a gene match is 10. Per the germline V gene, KGHDR is the CDR1 and SFDVKD is the CDR2. There are 17 amino acids in the CDR3, from cysteine to phenylalanine inclusive. Just the 51-base CDR3 DNA is kept, in frame starting at base 1. Of note for this clone: The target of this receptor is not known. No base qualities exist here, and no much larger clone lies one base off it.

Collaborating institutions collected whole blood in K2EDTA tubes following their own protocols. For TCRbeta analysis, collaborator samples were shipped as frozen whole blood, as isolated PBMCs, or as DNA extracted from either sample type. TCRbeta CDR3 regions were amplified from genomic DNA using the immunoSEQ Assay, a bias-controlled multiplex PCR. The authors processed their data as follows. Within the assay, amplification of reference gene primers was used to estimate how many nucleated cells each sample contained. To quantify the absolute abundance of each unique TCRbeta CDR3 rearrangement, sequence reads were collapsed and filtered. Productive Simpson clonality was computed per sample as the square root of Simpson's diversity index over productive rearrangements. TCRdb carries this immuneACCESS record with in-frame sequences only. Its versions omit some clonotypes, under half of them owing to an unresolved V gene in the studies checked, with the rest unexplained. The V and J calls and clone size come from that table; D and trimming were worked out from the DNA. The sample data list roughly 130,000 clones, and approximately 83% of these were observed just once. Around 17% of the sample goes to the ten largest clones.

Input material: peripheral blood. This sequence uses TRBV24-1 and TRBJ2-1, with TRBD2 identical over 13 junction bases. The TCR sequence derives from a woman between 50 and 59 years old with acute or convalescent COVID-19. The CDR3 in this case is CATSDSLGLAGAIEQFF. The DNA sequence is as follows: TGTGCCACCAGTGATTCCTTAGGACTAGCGGGGGCGATCGAGCAGTTCTTC.